The clone carrying this TCR beta chain occurred a few times. The antigen is unknown. Trimming cost V 8 bases and J 2 bases, with 16 bases left between them. The CDR3 is made up of 14 amino acids. Germline loops: CDR1 MDHEN, CDR2 SYDVKM. The data are from a study of CD8 T cells in ankylosing spondylitis. Study-wide results and caveats: Existing reports had already noted some motif variants in reactive arthritis synovial fluid and blood. Blood from ankylosing spondylitis patients appeared to carry a characteristic roughly eight-variant TCR beta motif. The disease-linked clones had a CD8+ phenotype and low blood frequencies.

Scientists made TCR beta libraries using quantitative 5'-RACE with molecular barcodes. TCRdb independently ran MiXCR on the 5' RACE reads; one entry per CDR3 protein. The data show under 450,000 distinct CDR3 sequences, with roughly a sixth seen just once and approximately 0.97% held by the top ten. The chain has TRBV28 and TRBJ2-7; weak D call: TRBD2 (6 bases). The sequence was obtained from a male donor with ankylosing spondylitis. What was sequenced was blood, either unsorted or a sorted T cell fraction (not recorded which). This chain's CDR3 is CASGPAGSTYEQYF. The CDR3 nucleotides are TGTGCCAGCGGCCCGGCGGGGTCAACCTACGAGCAGTACTTC.